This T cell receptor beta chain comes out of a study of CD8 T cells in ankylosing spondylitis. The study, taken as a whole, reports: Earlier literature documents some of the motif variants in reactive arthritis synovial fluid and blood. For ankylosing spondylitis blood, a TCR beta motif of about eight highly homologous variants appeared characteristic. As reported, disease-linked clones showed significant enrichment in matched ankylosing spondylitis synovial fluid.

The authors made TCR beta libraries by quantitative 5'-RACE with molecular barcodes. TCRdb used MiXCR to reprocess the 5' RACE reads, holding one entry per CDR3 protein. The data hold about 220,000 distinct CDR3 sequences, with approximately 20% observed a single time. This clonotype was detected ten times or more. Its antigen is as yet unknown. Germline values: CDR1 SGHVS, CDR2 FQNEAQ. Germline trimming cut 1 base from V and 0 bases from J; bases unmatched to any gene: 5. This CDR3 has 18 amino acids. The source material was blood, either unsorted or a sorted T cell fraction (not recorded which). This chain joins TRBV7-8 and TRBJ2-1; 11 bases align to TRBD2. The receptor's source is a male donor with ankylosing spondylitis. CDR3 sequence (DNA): TGTGCCAGCAGCTTAGGACTAGCGGGAAGATCCTCCTACAATGAGCAGTTCTTC. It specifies CASSLGLAGRSSYNEQFF.